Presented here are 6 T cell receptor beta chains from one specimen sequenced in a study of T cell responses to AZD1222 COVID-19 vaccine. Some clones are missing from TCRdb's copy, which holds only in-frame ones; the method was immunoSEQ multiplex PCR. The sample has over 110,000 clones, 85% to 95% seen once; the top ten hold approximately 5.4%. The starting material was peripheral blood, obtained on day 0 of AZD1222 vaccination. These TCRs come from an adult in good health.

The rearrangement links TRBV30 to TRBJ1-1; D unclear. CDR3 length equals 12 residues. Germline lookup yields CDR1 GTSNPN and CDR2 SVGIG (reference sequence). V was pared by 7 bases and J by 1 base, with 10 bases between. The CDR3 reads CAFERGNTEAFF. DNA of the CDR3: TGTGCCTTCGAACGGGGGAACACTGAAGCTTTCTTT.

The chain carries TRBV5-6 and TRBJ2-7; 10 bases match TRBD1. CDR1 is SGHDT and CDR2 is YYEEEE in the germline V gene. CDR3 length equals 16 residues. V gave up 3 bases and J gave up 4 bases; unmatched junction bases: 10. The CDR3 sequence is CASSYGQDRGKYEQYF. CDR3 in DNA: TGTGCCAGCAGCTACGGACAGGACAGGGGGAAATACGAGCAGTACTTC.

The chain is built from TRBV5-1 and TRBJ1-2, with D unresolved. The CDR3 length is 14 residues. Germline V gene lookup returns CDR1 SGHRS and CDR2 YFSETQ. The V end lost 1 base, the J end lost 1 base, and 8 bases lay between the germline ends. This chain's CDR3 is CASSLSQINYGYTF. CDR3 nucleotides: TGCGCCAGCAGCTTGTCGCAGATTAACTATGGCTACACCTTC.

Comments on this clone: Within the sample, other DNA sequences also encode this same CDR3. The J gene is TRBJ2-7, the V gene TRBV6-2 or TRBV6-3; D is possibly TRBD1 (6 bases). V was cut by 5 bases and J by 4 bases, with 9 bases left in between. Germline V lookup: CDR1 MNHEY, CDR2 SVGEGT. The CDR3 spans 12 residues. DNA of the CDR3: TGTGCCAGCAGTCGGACAGCGTACGAGCAGTACTTC. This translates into CASSRTAYEQYF.

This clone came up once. The CDR3 spells CASSSGLAGNSYEQYF. The CDR3 bases are TGTGCCAGCAGCTCCGGACTAGCGGGTAATTCCTACGAGCAGTACTTC. The J gene is TRBJ2-7, the V gene TRBV7-9, with TRBD2 identical over 11 bases. Unmatched junction bases numbered 6, after V lost 4 bases and J lost 1 base. Germline CDR1 and CDR2: SEHNR and FQNEAQ (reference sequence). The CDR3 loop spans 16 amino acids.

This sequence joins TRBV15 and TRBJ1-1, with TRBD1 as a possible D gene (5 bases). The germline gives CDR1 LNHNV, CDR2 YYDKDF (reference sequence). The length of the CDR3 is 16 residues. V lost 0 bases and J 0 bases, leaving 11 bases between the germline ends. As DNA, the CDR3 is TGTGCCACCAGCAGAGATCGGGGCATTATGAACACTGAAGCTTTCTTT. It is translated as CATSRDRGIMNTEAFF. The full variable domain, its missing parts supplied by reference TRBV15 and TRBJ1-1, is DAMVIQNPRYQVTQFGKPVTLSCSQTLNHNVMYWYQQKSSQAPKLLFHYYDKDFNNEADTPDNFQSRRPNTSFCFLDIRSPGLGDTAMYLCATSRDRGIMNTEAFFGQGTRLTVV.